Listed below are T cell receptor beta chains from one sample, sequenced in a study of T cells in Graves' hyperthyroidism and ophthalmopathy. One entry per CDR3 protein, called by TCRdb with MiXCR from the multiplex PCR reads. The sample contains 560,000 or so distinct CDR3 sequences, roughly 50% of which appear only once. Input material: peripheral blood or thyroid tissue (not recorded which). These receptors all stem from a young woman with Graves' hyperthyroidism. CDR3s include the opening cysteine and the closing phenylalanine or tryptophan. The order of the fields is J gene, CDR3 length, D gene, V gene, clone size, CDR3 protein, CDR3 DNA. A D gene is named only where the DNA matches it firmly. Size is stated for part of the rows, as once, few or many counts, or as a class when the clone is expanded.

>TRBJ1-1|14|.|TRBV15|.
CATSSATGGTEAFF
TGTGCCACCAGCAGCGCGACGGGGGGCACTGAAGCTTTCTTT
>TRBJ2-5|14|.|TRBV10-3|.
CASSPQRSSWTQYF
TGTGCCAGCTCACCCCAACGTTCATCATGGACCCAGTACTTC
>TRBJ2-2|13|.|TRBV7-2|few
CASSRRGSGELFF
TGTGCCAGCAGCCGTCGGGGTAGCGGGGAGCTGTTTTTT
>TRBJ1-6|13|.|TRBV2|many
CASSQGPGSPLHF
TGTGCCAGCAGTCAGGGCCCTGGTTCACCCCTCCACTTT
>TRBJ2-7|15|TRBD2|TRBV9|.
CASSQLPGLAYEQYF
TGTGCCAGCAGCCAACTACCGGGACTAGCATACGAGCAGTACTTC
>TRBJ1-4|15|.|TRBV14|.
CASSQDEGTNEKLFF
TGTGCCAGCAGCCAAGATGAGGGAACTAATGAAAAACTGTTTTTT
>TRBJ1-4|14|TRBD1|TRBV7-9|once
CASSYARTGEKLFF
TGTGCCAGCAGCTATGCACGGACAGGGGAAAAACTGTTTTTT
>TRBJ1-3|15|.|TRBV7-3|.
CASSLGPGPGNTIYF
TGTGCCAGCAGCTTGGGCCCCGGTCCTGGAAACACCATATATTTT
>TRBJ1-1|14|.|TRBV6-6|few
CASSYSTWNTEAFF
TGTGCCAGCAGTTACTCGACCTGGAACACTGAAGCTTTCTTT
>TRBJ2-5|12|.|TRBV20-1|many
CSAKGGRETQYF
TGCAGTGCTAAGGGGGGCAGGGAGACCCAGTACTTC
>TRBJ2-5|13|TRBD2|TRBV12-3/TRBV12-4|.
CASSRGEGMTQYF
TGTGCCAGCAGTCGCGGGGAGGGGATGACCCAGTACTTC
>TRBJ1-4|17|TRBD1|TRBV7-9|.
CASSQWVSGTVNEKLFF
TGCGCCAGCAGCCAATGGGTATCCGGGACAGTAAATGAAAAACTGTTTTTT
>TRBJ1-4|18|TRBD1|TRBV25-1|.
CASSEYGGGQGLGEKLFF
TGTGCCAGCAGTGAATATGGGGGAGGACAGGGGCTGGGTGAAAAACTGTTTTTT
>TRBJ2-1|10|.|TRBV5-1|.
CASSYHEQFF
TGTGCCAGCAGCTACCATGAGCAGTTCTTC
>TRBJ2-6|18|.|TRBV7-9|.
CARSLVVSQTVGANVLTF
TGTGCCAGAAGCTTAGTCGTCAGTCAGACCGTGGGGGCCAACGTCCTGACTTTC
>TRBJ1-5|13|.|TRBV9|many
CASGRNSNQPQHF
TGTGCCAGCGGCAGAAATAGCAATCAGCCCCAGCATTTT
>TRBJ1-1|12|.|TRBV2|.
CASRRTANEAFF
TGTGCCAGCAGGCGGACAGCTAATGAAGCTTTCTTT
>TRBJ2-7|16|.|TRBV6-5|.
CASSYPTGGGSYEQYF
TGTGCCAGCAGTTACCCGACAGGAGGGGGCTCCTACGAGCAGTACTTC
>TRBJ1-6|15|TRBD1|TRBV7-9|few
CASSPTGVRNSPLHF
TGTGCCAGCAGCCCAACAGGGGTGAGAAATTCACCCCTCCACTTT
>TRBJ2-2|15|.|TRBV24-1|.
CATSDFPPETGELFF
TGTGCCACCAGTGATTTTCCCCCTGAGACCGGGGAGCTGTTTTTT
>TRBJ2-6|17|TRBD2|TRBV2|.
CASSESSGRAGANVLTF
TGTGCCAGCAGTGAATCTAGCGGGAGGGCCGGGGCCAACGTCCTGACTTTC
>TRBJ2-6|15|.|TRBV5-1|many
CASSLGTPGANVLTF
TGCGCCAGCAGCTTGGGCACCCCTGGGGCCAACGTCCTGACTTTC
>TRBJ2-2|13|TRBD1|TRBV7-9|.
CASSPRDRGELFF
TGTGCCAGCAGCCCCCGGGACAGGGGGGAGCTGTTTTTT
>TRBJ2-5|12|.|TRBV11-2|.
CASITSRETQYF
TGTGCCAGCATCACCTCGAGGGAGACCCAGTACTTC
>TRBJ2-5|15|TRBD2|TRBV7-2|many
CASSDLAGVGETQYF
TGTGCCAGCAGCGATCTAGCGGGAGTCGGGGAGACCCAGTACTTC
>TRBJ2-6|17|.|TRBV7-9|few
CASSLGRLISGANVLTF
TGTGCCAGCAGCTTAGGGAGACTCATCTCTGGGGCCAACGTCCTGACTTTC
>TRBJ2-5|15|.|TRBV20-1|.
CSAPGRDWGQETQYF
TGCAGTGCTCCTGGCCGGGACTGGGGCCAAGAGACCCAGTACTTC
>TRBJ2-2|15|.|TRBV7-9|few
CASSFRDTNTGELFF
TGTGCCAGCAGCTTTCGGGACACTAACACCGGGGAGCTGTTTTTT
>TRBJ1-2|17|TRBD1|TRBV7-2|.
CASSPNQARGRMYGYTF
TGCGCCAGCAGTCCAAATCAGGCGAGGGGGCGTATGTACGGCTACACCTTC
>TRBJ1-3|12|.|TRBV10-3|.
CASSDRINTIYF
TGTGCCAGCAGTGACAGAATAAACACCATATATTTT
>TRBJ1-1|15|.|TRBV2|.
CASSYAWTLNTEAFF
TGTGCCAGCAGTTACGCTTGGACACTGAACACTGAAGCTTTCTTT
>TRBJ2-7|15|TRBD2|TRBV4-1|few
CASSQVLAGGYEQYF
TGCGCCAGCAGCCAAGTCCTAGCGGGAGGGTACGAGCAGTACTTC
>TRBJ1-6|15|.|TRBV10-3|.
CATTTSASYNSPLHF
TGTGCCACCACGACCTCGGCATCCTATAATTCACCCCTCCACTTT
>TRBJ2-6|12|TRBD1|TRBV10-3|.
CAISERQGGQTF
TGTGCCATCAGTGAACGACAGGGCGGTCAGACTTTC
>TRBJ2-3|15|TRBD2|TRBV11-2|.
CASSPLAGVADTQYF
TGTGCCAGCAGCCCCTTAGCGGGAGTGGCCGATACGCAGTATTTT